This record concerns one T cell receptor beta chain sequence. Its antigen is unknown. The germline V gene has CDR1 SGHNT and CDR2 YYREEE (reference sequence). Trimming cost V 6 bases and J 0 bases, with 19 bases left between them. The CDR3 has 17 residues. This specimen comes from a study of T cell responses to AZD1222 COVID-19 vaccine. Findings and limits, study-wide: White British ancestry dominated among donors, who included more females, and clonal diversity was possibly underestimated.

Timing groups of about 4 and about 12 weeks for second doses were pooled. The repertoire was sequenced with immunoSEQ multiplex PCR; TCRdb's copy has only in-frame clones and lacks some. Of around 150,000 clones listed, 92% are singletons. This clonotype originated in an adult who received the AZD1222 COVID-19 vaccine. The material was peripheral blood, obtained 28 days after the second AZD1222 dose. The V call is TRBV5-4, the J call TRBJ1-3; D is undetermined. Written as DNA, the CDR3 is TGTGCCAGCAATCGTATGGATACCACTAGCTCTGGAAACACCATATATTTT. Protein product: CASNRMDTTSSGNTIYF. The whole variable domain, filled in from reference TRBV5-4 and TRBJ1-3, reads ETGVTQSPTHLIKTRGQQVTLRCSSQSGHNTVSWYQQALGQGPQFIFQYYREEENGRGNFPPRFSGLQFPNYSSELNVNALELDDSALYLCASNRMDTTSSGNTIYFGEGSWLTVV.